The 4 T cell receptor beta chains presented below share a single source sample, sequenced in a study of vaccination effects on CD4 cells after COVID-19. In the ViraFEST assay, antigen-specific CD4+ clonotypes were identified by expansion after peptide-pool stimulation. Once cultured for 10 days, the cells underwent separation to obtain CD4+ T cells. By PCR, the person was confirmed to have had SARS-CoV-2 infection between March and December 2020. Only in-frame clones appear in the TCRdb table, and some are missing; sequencing was by immunoSEQ multiplex PCR. The sample lists under 80,000 clones, 60% to 75% occurring once. These receptors lack a known antigen. Sequenced material: CD4+ T cells from PBMCs cultured with HIV peptides, taken before COVID-19 vaccination. Regarding subset: HIV-1 Nef peptide pool negative control/reference culture. The receptors come from a human donor who had a prior SARS-CoV-2 infection.

In this sample, this clone turned up once. The chain links TRBV18 to TRBJ2-7, with D possibly TRBD1 on 5 matching bases. Trimming pared 1 base from V and 7 bases from J, leaving 17 bases between. This CDR3 has 15 amino acids. CDR1 and CDR2 (germline): KGHSH, LQKENI. The CDR3 loop reads CASSPRQGGSLEQYF. DNA for the CDR3: TGTGCCAGCTCACCACGGCAGGGTGGTTCCCTGGAGCAGTACTTC.

Only a few counts were recorded for this clone. The rearrangement uses TRBV30 and TRBJ1-4, with D hard to call. The CDR3 spans 14 residues. The germline gives CDR1 GTSNPN, CDR2 SVGIG (reference sequence). V was cut by 0 bases and J by 10 bases, with 15 bases left in between. The CDR3 DNA reads TGTGCCTGGAGTGTAACTGGGCGTAGAGGAAAACTGTTTTTT. It specifies CAWSVTGRRGKLFF.

This chain uses TRBV9 with TRBJ1-1; maybe TRBD1 (6 bases). Between the trimmed V and J ends, which lost 0 bases and 3 bases, there was a span of 9 bases. The CDR3 loop spans 14 amino acids. CDR1 and CDR2 from the germline V gene are SGDLS and YYNGEE. In DNA, the CDR3 is TGTGCCAGCAGCGTAGAGGGGGTAGACACTGAAGCTTTCTTT. Translation gives CASSVEGVDTEAFF. Using reference TRBV9 and TRBJ1-1 for the parts outside the CDR3, the full variable domain is DSGVTQTPKHLITATGQRVTLRCSPRSGDLSVYWYQQSLDQGLQFLIQYYNGEERAKGNILERFSAQQFPDLHSELNLSSLELGDSALYFCASSVEGVDTEAFFGQGTRLTVV.

The genes are TRBV4-3 and TRBJ2-7; 10 nucleotides agree with TRBD1. The CDR3 length is 15 residues. The junction had 10 bases not matched to a gene; V was cut back by 0 bases and J by 11 bases. In germline, CDR1 is LGHNA, CDR2 YSLEER. CDR3 DNA sequence: TGCGCCAGCAGCCAAGATCAGAGACAGGGGGCAAAGGAGTACTTC. It specifies CASSQDQRQGAKEYF.